This T cell receptor beta chain was captured by sequencing in a study of tissue T cells after allogeneic stem cell transplantation. Time point denoted: mouse harvest day 7 after allogeneic transplant. The graft held 10^6 splenic CD5+ T cells and 10^7 T-cell-depleted bone marrow cells. To note about this clone: The antigen remains undetermined. Mouse gene names apply. The read falls 1 residue short of the CDR3 end, and the missing part is taken from the germline J gene.

General study findings and limits: Anatomically similar tissues had similar TCR repertoires within each patient.

TCRbeta CDR3 was sequenced at survey depth with template counts. Sequenced by immunoSEQ multiplex PCR; TCRdb stores in-frame clones only, minus some. Among 5,500 to 8,000 clones listed, around half were seen once. With V trimmed by 1 base and J by 4 bases, 1 base remained unmatched. Germline V CDR1 and CDR2: FNHDT, SITEND (reference sequence). CDR3 size: 13 residues. The chain recombines TRBV19 with TRBJ2-7, with 8 bases lining up with TRBD2. This receptor was obtained from a female BALB/c mouse given C57BL/6 T cells with graft-versus-host disease after an allogeneic hematopoietic cell transplant. Sequencing was done on a sample of lymph node tissue. The CDR3 spells CASSISGGYEQYF. Partial CDR3 DNA: TGTGCCAGCAGTATATCTGGGGGGTATGAACAGTAC.